The entry that follows covers one T cell receptor beta chain sequence. Its antigen is currently unknown. This entry belongs to a study of cytomegalovirus exposure and HLA in healthy donors. General study findings and limits: By HLA locus, TCR association rates varied in a later analysis, with DRB1 showing the most and HLA-C the fewest. Presence/absence comparisons presumed near-even sequencing depth among donors. It was shown in a later analysis that HLA-associated TCR beta chains were more clonally expanded than other, equally common chains.

60 Vbeta and 13 Jbeta primers were used in PCR. This table comes from immunoSEQ multiplex PCR, and its TCRdb copy is limited to in-frame clones, with some not included. The sample carries 95,000 to 150,000 clones, 78% recorded once. Trimming stripped 5 bases from V and 7 bases from J, with 18 bases between. The germline gives CDR1 PRHDT, CDR2 FYEKMQ (reference sequence). The CDR3 length is 15 residues. Sequenced sample: PBMCs. The sequence came from a man aged 25-45 years in good health and CMV-seropositive. The chain recombines TRBV13 with TRBJ2-1; D is ambiguous. The CDR3 region is CASSPLSSFSNEQFF. The CDR3 coding sequence is TGTGCCAGCAGCCCCCTATCTAGTTTCTCGAATGAGCAGTTCTTC.